These 8 T cell receptor beta chains originate from one sample sequenced in a study of blood T cell repertoires in COVID-19. Clones were read by immunoSEQ multiplex PCR, and TCRdb kept only the in-frame ones, dropping some. In the table there are hundreds of thousands of clones, approximately 86% of which are singletons. Material for sequencing was peripheral blood. The receptors come from a woman aged 60-75 years with COVID-19, enrolled during active disease.

This clone is a singleton in its sample. The rearrangement joins TRBV18 to TRBJ2-6, with D perhaps matching TRBD2 (6 bases). The V end was cut by 1 base, the J end by 0 bases, with 13 bases between. The CDR3 covers 18 residues. Germline V gene sequence: CDR1 KGHSH, CDR2 LQKENI. The CDR3, as DNA: TGTGCCAGCTCACCACAAGGGACTGCCTCCTCTGGGGCCAACGTCCTGACTTTC. Translated: CASSPQGTASSGANVLTF. The full variable domain, in which reference TRBV18 and TRBJ2-6 provide the parts outside the CDR3, is NAGVMQNPRHLVRRRGQEARLRCSPMKGHSHVYWYRQLPEEGLKFMVYLQKENIIDESGMPKERFSAEFPKEGPSILRIQQVVRGDSAAYFCASSPQGTASSGANVLTFGAGSRLTVL.

V usage is TRBV5-1 and J usage is TRBJ2-1, with 13 bases fitting TRBD2. V was pared by 1 base and J by 6 bases, with 10 bases of the junction left unmatched. The CDR3 is 18 residues long. Germline values: CDR1 SGHRS, CDR2 YFSETQ. The CDR3 sequence is CASSLFAGTSGKFNEQFF. The CDR3 DNA follows: TGCGCCAGCAGCTTGTTCGCAGGGACTAGCGGGAAATTCAATGAGCAGTTCTTC.

The count of this clone is one. The chain uses TRBV5-1 and TRBJ2-7; 8 nucleotides match TRBD1. Unmatched junction bases numbered 6, after V lost 4 bases and J lost 6 bases. The CDR3 extends over 13 amino acids. Germline V gene sequence: CDR1 SGHRS, CDR2 YFSETQ. This chain's CDR3 is CASSPDRGGEQYF. The CDR3 DNA is TGCGCCAGCAGCCCTGACAGGGGCGGCGAGCAGTACTTC.

This chain joins TRBV7-2 and TRBJ2-5; D perhaps matches TRBD2 (7 bases). This CDR3 region has 16 residues. The germline CDR1 and CDR2 sequences are SGHTA and FQGNSA. The V gene lost 5 bases and the J gene lost 4 bases, with 20 bases spanning the gap. The CDR3 DNA reads as TGTGCCAGCAGCCAGGGAGGGGGACCCGGGGTAGAGACCCAGTACTTC. Amino acid sequence: CASSQGGGPGVETQYF.

This rearrangement joins TRBV5-1 to TRBJ2-5; tentatively, D is TRBD2 (5 bases). V dropped 0 bases and J dropped 5 bases, with 11 bases sitting between them. The CDR3 covers 14 residues. Germline-derived CDR1 and CDR2 are SGHRS and YFSETQ. CDR3 bases: TGCGCCAGCAGCTTGGCCGGGGTTGTGGAGACCCAGTACTTC. It encodes CASSLAGVVETQYF.

In its sample, this clone was seen once. This chain links TRBV29-1 with TRBJ2-3; 9 nucleotides align to TRBD1. There are 13 residues in the CDR3. The V segment lost 6 bases and the J segment 3 bases; nucleotides outside the gene matches: 4. The germline V gene has CDR1 SQVTM and CDR2 ANQGSEA. The CDR3 DNA reads TGCAGCGTGACAGGGGGGGCGACAGATACGCAGTATTTT. This sequence encodes CSVTGGATDTQYF.

A single count supports this clone. The chain uses TRBV2 and TRBJ2-5; TRBD1 might be the D (5 bases). The CDR3 contains 15 residues. Germline V gene lookup returns CDR1 SNHLY and CDR2 FYNNEI. Trimming took 4 bases from V and 4 from J, leaving 16 bases between them. CDR3 residues: CASSGAVARGETQYF. CDR3 sequence (DNA): TGTGCCAGCAGTGGGGCCGTGGCTAGGGGAGAGACCCAGTACTTC.

This chain joins TRBV10-3 and TRBJ2-7; unclear D gene. This CDR3 region has 14 residues. Trimming shortened V by 0 bases and J by 1 base, and 7 bases separated the two germline ends. Germline lookup yields CDR1 ENHRY and CDR2 SYGVKD. CDR3 protein: CAISESQNSYEQYF. The CDR3 nucleotides read TGTGCCATCAGTGAGTCTCAGAATTCCTACGAGCAGTACTTC.